There are many counts of the clone carrying this TCR beta chain. The sample is drawn from a study of regulatory T cells in long-lasting Graves disease. The TCR beta library used iRepertoire HTBI primers with Arm-PCR amplification of CDR3. TCRdb reprocessed the multiplex PCR reads with MiXCR, giving one entry per CDR3 protein. The data contain around 420,000 distinct CDR3 sequences, roughly a sixth of them seen just once; the ten biggest clones take up over 20%. This sample's time point: newly diagnosed GD, antithyroid drugs for less than 3 months. Preparation of the TCR library used RNA extracted from PBMCs. This material consisted of peripheral blood mononuclear cells (PBMCs), taken at new diagnosis, from a patient treated with antithyroid drugs. This clonotype was sampled from a female donor with Graves disease.

This CDR3 reads CASSFRRGSSYNEQFF. CDR3 DNA: TGTGCCAGCAGTTTCCGGCGGGGAAGCTCCTACAATGAGCAGTTCTTC. The chain is built from TRBV27 and TRBJ2-1; D might be TRBD2 (6 bases). Germline CDR1 reads MNHEY; CDR2 reads SMNVEV (reference sequence). The length of the CDR3 is 16 residues. V lost 3 bases, J lost 0 bases, and 12 bases lay in between.